The present T cell receptor (beta chain) was sequenced within a study of blood T cell repertoires in COVID-19. TCRdb's copy holds only in-frame clones and misses some; the assay was immunoSEQ multiplex PCR. Altogether about 15,000 clones are present, more than 80% being singletons, with the ten largest covering around 3.3%. The CDR3 consists of 13 residues. V lost 3 bases and J 3 bases, leaving 5 bases between the germline ends. In germline, CDR1 is KGHSH, CDR2 LQKENI. This receptor was taken from a human donor in a cohort sampled during active COVID-19. The chain has TRBV18 and TRBJ2-2, with D maybe TRBD1 (5 bases). The specimen was peripheral blood. The DNA for the CDR3 is TGTGCCAGCTCACCGACAGACACCGGGGAGCTGTTTTTT. It is translated as CASSPTDTGELFF.